This entry concerns a single TCR beta chain. The antigen remains unidentified. The sample originates from a study of post-analysis software for immune sequencing data. Study details: Clinical courses comprised relapsing-remitting, secondary progressive and progressive-relapsing multiple sclerosis.

TCR beta libraries were prepared from cDNA with unique molecular identifiers. Each CDR3 protein is one row after TCRdb ran MiXCR on the PCR reads. The top ten clones hold approximately 1.6% of a sample with roughly 180,000 distinct CDR3 sequences, 30% of them seen once. General study results and limits: Roughly five TRBV segments appeared more often in patients than in controls, and TRBV5-6, TRBV5-1 and TRBV20-1 were among these.

V lost 0 bases to trimming and J lost 0 bases, with 12 bases between them. The germline CDR1 and CDR2 sequences are SGHRS and YFSETQ. The CDR3 is made up of 16 amino acids. The chain uses TRBV5-1 and TRBJ1-1; a possible D gene is TRBD1 (6 bases). The sequencing input was blood. This TCR came from a girl aged 5-17 years with multiple sclerosis. As DNA, the CDR3 is TGCGCCAGCAGCTTGGCCAAAGGGGGATTGAACACTGAAGCTTTCTTT. Its translation is CASSLAKGGLNTEAFF.